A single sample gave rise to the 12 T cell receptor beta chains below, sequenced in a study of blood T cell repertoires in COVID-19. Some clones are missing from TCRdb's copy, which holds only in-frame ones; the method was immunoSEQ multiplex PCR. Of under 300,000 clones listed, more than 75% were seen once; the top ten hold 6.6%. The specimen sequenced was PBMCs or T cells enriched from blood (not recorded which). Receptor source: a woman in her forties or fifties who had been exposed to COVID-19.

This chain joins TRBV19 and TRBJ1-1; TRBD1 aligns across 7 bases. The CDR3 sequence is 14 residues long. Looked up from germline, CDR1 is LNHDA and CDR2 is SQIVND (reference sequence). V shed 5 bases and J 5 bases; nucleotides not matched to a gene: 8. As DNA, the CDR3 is TGTGCCAGTAGTCCGCACAGGGGTAAAACTGAAGCTTTCTTT. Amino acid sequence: CASSPHRGKTEAFF.

The CDR3 reads CATSRGGEGQVYGYTF. The CDR3 region has the DNA TGTGCCACCAGCAGAGGAGGCGAGGGACAGGTCTATGGCTACACCTTC. The V gene is TRBV15, the J gene TRBJ1-2, with TRBD1 identical over 8 bases. The CDR3 has 16 amino acids. V was pared by 1 base and J by 4 bases, with 8 bases of the junction left unmatched. Germline CDR1 is LNHNV and CDR2 is YYDKDF (reference sequence).

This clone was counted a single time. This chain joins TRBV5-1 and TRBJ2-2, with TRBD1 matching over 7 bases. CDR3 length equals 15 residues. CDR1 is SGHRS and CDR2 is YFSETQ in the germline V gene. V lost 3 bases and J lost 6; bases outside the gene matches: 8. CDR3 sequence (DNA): TGCGCCAGCAGCTCCTCCAGGGGGTTGGCCGGGGAGCTGTTTTTT. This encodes CASSSSRGLAGELFF.

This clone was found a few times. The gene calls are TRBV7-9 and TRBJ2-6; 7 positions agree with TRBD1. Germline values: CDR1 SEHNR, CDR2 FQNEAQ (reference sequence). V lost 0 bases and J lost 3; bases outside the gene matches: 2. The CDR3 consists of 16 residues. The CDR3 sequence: CASSLARGLGANVLTF. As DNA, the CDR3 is TGTGCCAGCAGCTTAGCGAGGGGGCTTGGGGCCAACGTCCTGACTTTC.

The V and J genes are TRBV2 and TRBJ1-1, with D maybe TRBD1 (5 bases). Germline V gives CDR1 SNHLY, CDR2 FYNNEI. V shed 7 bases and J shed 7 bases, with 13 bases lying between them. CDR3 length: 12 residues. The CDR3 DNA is TGTGCCAGCATTCCAGGGTTTGGTGAAGCTTTCTTT. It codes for CASIPGFGEAFF.

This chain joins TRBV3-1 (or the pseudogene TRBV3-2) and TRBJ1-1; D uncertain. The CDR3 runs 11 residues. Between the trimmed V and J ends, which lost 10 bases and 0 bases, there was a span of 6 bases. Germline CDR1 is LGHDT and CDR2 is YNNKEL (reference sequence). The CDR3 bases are TGTGCCACCCAGATGAACACTGAAGCTTTCTTT. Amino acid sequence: CATQMNTEAFF.

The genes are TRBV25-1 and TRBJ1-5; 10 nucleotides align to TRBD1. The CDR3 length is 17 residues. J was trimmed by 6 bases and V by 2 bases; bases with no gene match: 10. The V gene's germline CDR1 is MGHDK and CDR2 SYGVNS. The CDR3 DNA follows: TGTGCCAGCAGTGAAGGGGACAGGGGAGGTATCAGTCAGCCCCAGCATTTT. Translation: CASSEGDRGGISQPQHF.

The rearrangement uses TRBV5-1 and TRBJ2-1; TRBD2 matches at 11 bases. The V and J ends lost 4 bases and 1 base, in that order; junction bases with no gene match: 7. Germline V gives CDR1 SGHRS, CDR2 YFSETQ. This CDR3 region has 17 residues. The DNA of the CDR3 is TGCGCCAGCAGCCTGGGACTAGCGGACCTTTCCTACAATGAGCAGTTCTTC. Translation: CASSLGLADLSYNEQFF.

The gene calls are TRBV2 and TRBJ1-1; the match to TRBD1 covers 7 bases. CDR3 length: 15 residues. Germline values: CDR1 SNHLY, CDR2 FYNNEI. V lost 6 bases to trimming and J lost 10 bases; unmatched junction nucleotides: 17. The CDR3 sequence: CASSPLALRGMGAFF. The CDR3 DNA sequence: TGTGCCAGCAGCCCACTAGCCCTCAGGGGGATGGGAGCTTTCTTT.

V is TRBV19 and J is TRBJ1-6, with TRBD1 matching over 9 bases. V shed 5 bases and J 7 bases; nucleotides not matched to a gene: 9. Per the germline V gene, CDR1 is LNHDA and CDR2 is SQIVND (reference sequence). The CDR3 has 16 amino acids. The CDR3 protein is CASSVTQGARNSPLHF. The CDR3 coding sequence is TGTGCCAGTAGTGTTACACAGGGGGCGCGAAATTCACCCCTCCACTTT.

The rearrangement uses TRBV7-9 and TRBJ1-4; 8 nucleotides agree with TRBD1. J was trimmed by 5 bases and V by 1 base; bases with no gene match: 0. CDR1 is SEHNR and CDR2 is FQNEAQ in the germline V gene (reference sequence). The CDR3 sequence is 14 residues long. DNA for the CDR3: TGTGCCAGCAGCTTAGGGACAGGGAATGAAAAACTGTTTTTT. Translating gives CASSLGTGNEKLFF.

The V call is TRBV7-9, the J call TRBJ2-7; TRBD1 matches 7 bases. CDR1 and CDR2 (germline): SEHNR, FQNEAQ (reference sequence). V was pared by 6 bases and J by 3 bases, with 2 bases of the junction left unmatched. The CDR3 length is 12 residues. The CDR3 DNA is TGTGCCAGCAGTCGGACAGGCTACGAGCAGTACTTC. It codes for CASSRTGYEQYF.